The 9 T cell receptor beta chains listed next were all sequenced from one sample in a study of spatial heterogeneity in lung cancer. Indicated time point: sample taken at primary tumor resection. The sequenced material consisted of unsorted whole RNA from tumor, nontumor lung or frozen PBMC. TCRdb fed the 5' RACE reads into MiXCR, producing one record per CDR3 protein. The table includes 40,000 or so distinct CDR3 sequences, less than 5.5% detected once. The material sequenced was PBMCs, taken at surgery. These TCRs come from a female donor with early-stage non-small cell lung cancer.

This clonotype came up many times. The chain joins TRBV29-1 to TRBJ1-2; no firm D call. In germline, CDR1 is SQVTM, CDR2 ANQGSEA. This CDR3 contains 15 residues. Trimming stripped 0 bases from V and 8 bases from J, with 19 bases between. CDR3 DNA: TGCAGCGTTGAAGAGGGTGGGAAGGCTGGACGGGGCTACACCTTC. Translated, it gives CSVEEGGKAGRGYTF.

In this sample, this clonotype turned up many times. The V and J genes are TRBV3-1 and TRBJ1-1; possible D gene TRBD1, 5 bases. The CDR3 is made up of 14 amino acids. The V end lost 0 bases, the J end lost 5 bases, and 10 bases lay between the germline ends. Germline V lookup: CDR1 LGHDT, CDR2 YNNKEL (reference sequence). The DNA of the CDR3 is TGTGCCAGCAGCCAAGATCTTGACAGAACTGAAGCTTTCTTT. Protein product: CASSQDLDRTEAFF.

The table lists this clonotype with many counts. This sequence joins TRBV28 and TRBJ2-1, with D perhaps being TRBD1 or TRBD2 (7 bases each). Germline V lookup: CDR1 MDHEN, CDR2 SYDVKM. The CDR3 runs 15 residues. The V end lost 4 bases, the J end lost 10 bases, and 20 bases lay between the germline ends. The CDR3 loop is CASSSGGALAWEQFF. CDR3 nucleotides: TGTGCCAGCAGTTCAGGGGGGGCACTAGCGTGGGAGCAGTTCTTC.

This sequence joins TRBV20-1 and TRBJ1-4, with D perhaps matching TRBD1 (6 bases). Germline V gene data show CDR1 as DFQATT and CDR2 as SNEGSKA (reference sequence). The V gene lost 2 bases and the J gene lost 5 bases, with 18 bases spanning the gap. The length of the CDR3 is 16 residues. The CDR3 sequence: CSARNSMKGGNEKLFF. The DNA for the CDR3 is TGCAGTGCTAGAAACTCGATGAAGGGGGGCAATGAAAAACTGTTTTTT.

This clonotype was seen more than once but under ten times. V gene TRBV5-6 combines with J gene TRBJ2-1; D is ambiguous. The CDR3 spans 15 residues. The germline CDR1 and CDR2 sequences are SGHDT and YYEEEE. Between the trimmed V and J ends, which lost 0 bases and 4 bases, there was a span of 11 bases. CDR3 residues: CASSLAGSVYNEQFF. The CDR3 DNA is TGTGCCAGCAGCTTGGCCGGGTCGGTGTACAATGAGCAGTTCTTC.

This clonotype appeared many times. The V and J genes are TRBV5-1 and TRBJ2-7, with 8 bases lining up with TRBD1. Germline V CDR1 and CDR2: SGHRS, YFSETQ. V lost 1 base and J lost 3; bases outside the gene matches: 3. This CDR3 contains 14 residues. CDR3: CASSLQGAGYEQYF. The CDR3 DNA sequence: TGCGCCAGCAGCTTGCAGGGGGCGGGCTACGAGCAGTACTTC.

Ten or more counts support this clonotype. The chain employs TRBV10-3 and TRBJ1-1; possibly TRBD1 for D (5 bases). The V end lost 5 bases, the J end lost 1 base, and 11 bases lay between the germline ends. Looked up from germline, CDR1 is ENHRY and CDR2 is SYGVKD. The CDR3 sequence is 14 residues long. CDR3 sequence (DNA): TGTGCCATCAGTCCCACCGGGGGGAACACTGAAGCTTTCTTT. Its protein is CAISPTGGNTEAFF.

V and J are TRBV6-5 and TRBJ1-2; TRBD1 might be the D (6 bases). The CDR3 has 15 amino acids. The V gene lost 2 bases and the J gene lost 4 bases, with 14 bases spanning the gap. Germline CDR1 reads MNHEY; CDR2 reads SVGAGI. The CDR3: CASSYRPGVAYGYTF. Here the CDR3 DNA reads TGTGCCAGCAGTTACAGGCCAGGGGTGGCCTATGGCTACACCTTC.

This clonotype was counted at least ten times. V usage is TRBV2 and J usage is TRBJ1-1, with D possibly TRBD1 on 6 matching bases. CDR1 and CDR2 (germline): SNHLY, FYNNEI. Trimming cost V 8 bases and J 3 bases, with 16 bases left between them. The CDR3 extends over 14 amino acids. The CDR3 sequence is CASRTNRDYTEAFF. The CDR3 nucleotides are TGTGCCAGCCGAACTAACAGGGATTACACTGAAGCTTTCTTT.